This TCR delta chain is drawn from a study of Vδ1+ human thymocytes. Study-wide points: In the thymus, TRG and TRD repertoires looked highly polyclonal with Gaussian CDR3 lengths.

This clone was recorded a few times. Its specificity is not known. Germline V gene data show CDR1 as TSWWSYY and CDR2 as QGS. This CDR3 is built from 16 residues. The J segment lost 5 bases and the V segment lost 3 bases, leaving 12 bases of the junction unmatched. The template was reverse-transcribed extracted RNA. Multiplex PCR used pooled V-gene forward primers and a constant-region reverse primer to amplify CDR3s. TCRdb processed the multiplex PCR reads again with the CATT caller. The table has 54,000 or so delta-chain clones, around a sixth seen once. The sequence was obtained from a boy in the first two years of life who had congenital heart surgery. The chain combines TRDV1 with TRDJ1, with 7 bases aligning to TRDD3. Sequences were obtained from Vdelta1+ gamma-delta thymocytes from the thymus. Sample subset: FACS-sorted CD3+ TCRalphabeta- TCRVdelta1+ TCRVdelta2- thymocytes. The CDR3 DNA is TGTGCTCTTGGGGACCCACAATCTGGGGGGCCAGATAAACTCATCTTT. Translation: CALGDPQSGGPDKLIF.